Given below is one T cell receptor beta chain in context. V lost 4 bases and J lost 4; bases outside the gene matches: 9. The CDR3 loop spans 15 amino acids. Looked up from germline, CDR1 is SGHRS and CDR2 is YFSETQ. These data originate in a study of OX40 agonist ivuxolimab in advanced cancers. Profiling relied on immunoSEQ multiplex PCR, and the TCRdb table lists in-frame clones only, not all of them. The sample holds under 140,000 clones, approximately 90% seen once. This clonotype was sampled from an adult with an advanced solid tumor such as melanoma, head and neck, liver or kidney cancer. The gene calls are TRBV5-1 and TRBJ1-2; 8 bases are a match to TRBD1. The sample here was CD4+ or CD8+ T cells sorted from blood, taken in a trial of the OX40 agonist ivuxolimab. The CDR3 DNA reads TGCGCCAGCAGCCCCGGGACAGGTCGATTCTATGGCTACACCTTC. Its translation: CASSPGTGRFYGYTF.